A single sample gave rise to the 25 T cell receptor beta chains below, sequenced in a study of blood T cell repertoires in COVID-19. The protocol was immunoSEQ multiplex PCR, while the TCRdb copy is restricted to in-frame clones and leaves out a portion. Here the sample spans 190,000 or so clones, about 81% being singletons. Sequencing used peripheral blood. All receptors come from a woman aged 80 or over with COVID-19, enrolled during active disease.

The CDR3 sequence is CASSLFVRIYEQYF. CDR3 DNA: TGTGCCAGCAGTTTGTTCGTCAGAATCTACGAGCAGTACTTC. The chain joins TRBV28 to TRBJ2-7; the D is unclear. V lost 3 bases, J lost 3 bases, and 12 bases lay in between. Germline lookup yields CDR1 MDHEN and CDR2 SYDVKM. This CDR3 region has 14 residues.

The chain couples TRBV6-6 to TRBJ2-1; perhaps TRBD1 as D (5 bases). Per the germline V gene, CDR1 is MNHNY and CDR2 is SVGAGI (reference sequence). The CDR3 has 13 residues. Between the trimmed V and J ends, which lost 5 bases and 7 bases, there was a span of 12 bases. CDR3 sequence (DNA): TGTGCCAGCAGTGGGGCAGCGCCAAATGAGCAGTTCTTC. Translated, it gives CASSGAAPNEQFF.

V is TRBV6-5 and J is TRBJ1-5; 9 nucleotides match TRBD1. Germline V gene lookup returns CDR1 MNHEY and CDR2 SVGAGI. V dropped 6 bases and J dropped 4; count of bases not matched to a gene: 4. The length of the CDR3 is 14 residues. As DNA, the CDR3 is TGTGCCAGCAGATCGACAGGGGGGAATCAGCCCCAGCATTTT. Its translation is CASRSTGGNQPQHF.

This clone has a handful of counts. This chain links TRBV4-1 with TRBJ2-7; 12 nucleotides match TRBD1. Trimming cost V 0 bases and J 6 bases; bases outside gene matches: 6. CDR1 MGHRA and CDR2 YSYEKL come from the germline V gene. This CDR3 has 16 residues. Here the CDR3 DNA reads TGCGCCAGCAGCCAAGAGCCCGGGACAGGGGGCCGCGAGCAGTACTTC. Amino acid sequence: CASSQEPGTGGREQYF.

This chain links TRBV19 with TRBJ2-1; 8 bases are a match to TRBD1. Germline V CDR1 and CDR2: LNHDA, SQIVND (reference sequence). V was clipped by 5 bases and J by 3 bases; unmatched bases: 3. CDR3 size: 14 residues. The CDR3 here is CASSPGTGYNEQFF. The DNA of the CDR3 is TGTGCCAGTAGTCCAGGGACAGGCTACAATGAGCAGTTCTTC.

The CDR3 loop reads CASSPSDRRETQYF. CDR3 DNA sequence: TGTGCCAGCAGCCCCTCGGACAGGCGAGAGACCCAGTACTTC. The V and J genes are TRBV11-3 and TRBJ2-5; 7 bases match TRBD1. Germline V gene data show CDR1 as SGHNT and CDR2 as YENEEA. The length of the CDR3 is 14 residues. The V gene end was trimmed by 5 bases and the J gene end by 4 bases; junction bases not matched to a gene: 7.

The chain carries TRBV7-8 and TRBJ2-7, with TRBD1 matching over 12 bases. Germline-derived CDR1 and CDR2 are SGHVS and FQNEAQ. V gave up 6 bases and J gave up 4 bases; unmatched junction bases: 7. The CDR3 is made up of 15 amino acids. The CDR3 region is CASSYLGQGAYEQYF. CDR3 coding DNA: TGTGCCAGCAGTTACTTGGGACAGGGGGCGTACGAGCAGTACTTC.

V and J are TRBV5-1 and TRBJ2-2, with 8 nucleotides matching TRBD1. Germline V gene data show CDR1 as SGHRS and CDR2 as YFSETQ. The V gene end was trimmed by 6 bases and the J gene end by 3 bases; junction bases not matched to a gene: 10. The CDR3 is 16 residues long. CDR3: CASKRVTGDYTGELFF. CDR3 bases: TGCGCCAGCAAGAGGGTGACAGGGGACTACACCGGGGAGCTGTTTTTT. Filled out from reference TRBV5-1 and TRBJ2-2, the complete variable domain reads KAGVTQTPRYLIKTRGQQVTLSCSPISGHRSVSWYQQTPGQGLQFLFEYFSETQRNKGNFPGRFSGRQFSNSRSEMNVSTLELGDSALYLCASKRVTGDYTGELFFGEGSRLTVL.

V and J are TRBV2 and TRBJ2-7, with 11 nucleotides matching TRBD2. Per germline, CDR1 SNHLY and CDR2 FYNNEI. This CDR3 is 19 amino acids long. The junction had 16 bases not matched to a gene; V was cut back by 5 bases and J by 1 base. The CDR3 DNA sequence: TGTGCCAGCAGTACCCCGACTAGCGGGAATTCATTGGGGTCCTACGAGCAGTACTTC. Its protein is CASSTPTSGNSLGSYEQYF.

The chain has TRBV9 and TRBJ2-3; D is undetermined. The length of the CDR3 is 14 residues. CDR1 is SGDLS, CDR2 YYNGEE, per germline. Trimming removed 3 bases from V and 0 bases from J, with 8 bases in between. This chain's CDR3 is CASSGSWSTDTQYF. The CDR3 DNA is TGTGCCAGCAGCGGTAGTTGGAGCACAGATACGCAGTATTTT.

The chain combines TRBV27 with TRBJ2-4; 11 bases match TRBD2. Germline-derived CDR1 and CDR2 are MNHEY and SMNVEV (reference sequence). This CDR3 has 13 amino acids. V shed 4 bases, J shed 12 bases, and the junction held 5 bases outside the gene matches. CDR3 residues: CASSSGLAGTQYF. CDR3 bases: TGTGCCAGCAGTTCCGGACTAGCGGGCACTCAGTACTTC.

The rearrangement uses TRBV7-6 and TRBJ1-6; D is unclear. V was pared by 0 bases and J by 9 bases, with 3 bases between. The CDR3 is made up of 12 amino acids. CDR1 is SGHVS and CDR2 is FNYEAQ in the germline V gene. CDR3 bases: TGTGCCAGCAGCTTAGCCGGTTCACCCCTCCACTTT. Translating it yields CASSLAGSPLHF. Based on the CDR3 plus reference TRBV7-6 and TRBJ1-6, the full variable domain is GAGVSQSPRYKVTKRGQDVALRCDPISGHVSLYWYRQALGQGPEFLTYFNYEAQQDKSGLPNDRFSAERPEGSISTLTIQRTEQRDSAMYRCASSLAGSPLHFGNGTRLTVT.

Here the CDR3 DNA reads TGTGCCAGTAGTCCACGCCCTAGCGGAGGCCAAGAGACCCAGTACTTC. It yields the protein CASSPRPSGGQETQYF. V gene TRBV19 combines with J gene TRBJ2-5; 7 bases are a match to TRBD2. CDR3 length: 16 amino acids. V lost 5 bases and J lost 1; bases outside the gene matches: 10. CDR1 and CDR2 from the germline V gene are LNHDA and SQIVND (reference sequence).

The chain has TRBV7-8 and TRBJ2-5, with 9 nucleotides matching TRBD2. The germline CDR1 and CDR2 sequences are SGHVS and FQNEAQ. CDR3 length: 17 residues. Trimming at V came to 1 base and at J to 2 bases, leaving 8 bases not matched to a gene. The CDR3 region is CASSLVGLALLQETQYF. CDR3 in DNA: TGTGCCAGCAGCTTAGTGGGACTAGCCCTTCTTCAAGAGACCCAGTACTTC.

The rearrangement links TRBV5-1 to TRBJ1-3; TRBD1 is a possible D gene (6 bases). Trimming removed 0 bases at V and 0 bases at J, with 10 bases between. CDR1 and CDR2 from the germline V gene are SGHRS and YFSETQ. The CDR3 contains 16 residues. In nucleotides, the CDR3 is TGCGCCAGCAGCTTGGAGGGGGGGTACTCTGGAAACACCATATATTTT. It yields the protein CASSLEGGYSGNTIYF.

The V and J genes are TRBV6-2 or TRBV6-3 and TRBJ2-5; 7 nucleotides align to TRBD1. The germline CDR1 and CDR2 sequences are MNHEY and SVGEGT. J gave up 4 bases and V 2 bases, and 4 bases lay outside the gene matches. The CDR3 has 14 amino acids. The CDR3 spells CASSYGQVGETQYF. Here the CDR3 DNA reads TGTGCCAGCAGTTACGGACAGGTGGGAGAGACCCAGTACTTC.

The CDR3 bases are TGTGCTAGTGGTTTGAGGGGGTTTCAGCCCCAGCATTTT. Translating it yields CASGLRGFQPQHF. This rearrangement joins TRBV12-5 to TRBJ1-5; tentatively, D is TRBD1 (6 bases). Germline CDR1 LGHNT, CDR2 FRNRAP. With 2 bases removed from V and 6 bases from J, the gap between germline ends came to 8 bases. The CDR3 has 13 amino acids.

The rearrangement joins TRBV5-8 to TRBJ2-7; 8 bases align to TRBD1. The germline V gene encodes CDR1 SGHTS and CDR2 YDEGEE. This CDR3 has 12 residues. V trimming: 7 bases; J trimming: 5 bases; junction bases outside the gene matches: 5. The CDR3 is CASDGQGHEQYF. The CDR3 DNA reads as TGTGCCAGCGACGGACAGGGCCACGAGCAGTACTTC.

DNA for the CDR3: TGCGCCAGCAGCTTGGCCGCCAGAGGTACAGATACGCAGTATTTT. It translates to CASSLAARGTDTQYF. This chain links TRBV5-1 with TRBJ2-3, with unresolved D. V was trimmed by 0 bases and J by 3 bases, leaving 11 bases between them. Germline loops: CDR1 SGHRS, CDR2 YFSETQ. There are 15 residues in the CDR3.

CDR3 sequence: CASSRGLAGDPSYNEQFF. The CDR3 DNA reads TGCGCCAGCAGCCGCGGACTAGCGGGGGACCCCTCCTACAATGAGCAGTTCTTC. This chain joins TRBV4-3 and TRBJ2-1; 13 bases align to TRBD2. This CDR3 region has 18 residues. CDR1 and CDR2 from the germline V gene are LGHNA and YSLEER. With 4 bases clipped from V and 0 bases from J, the junction kept 6 bases outside the gene matches.

This rearrangement joins TRBV12-2 to TRBJ1-5; TRBD1 is the table's D call and was not checked against the DNA. TRBV12-2 has pseudogene status. This CDR3 contains 14 residues. The CDR3 sequence: CASRTDRVNQPQHF. The CDR3 DNA sequence: TGTGCAAGTCGCACGGACAGGGTAAATCAGCCCCAGCATTTT.

The V call is TRBV3-1 (or the pseudogene TRBV3-2), the J call TRBJ2-4; tentatively, D is TRBD2 (6 bases). Trimming cost V 0 bases and J 0 bases, with 15 bases left between them. The CDR3 length is 18 residues. From germline, CDR1 is LGHDT and CDR2 YNNKEL (reference sequence). In nucleotides, the CDR3 is TGTGCCAGCAGCCAAGATTCGGGCGGGGCCCTAGCCAAAAACATTCAGTACTTC. Amino acid sequence: CASSQDSGGALAKNIQYF.

V gene TRBV28 combines with J gene TRBJ1-2; maybe TRBD1 (5 bases). CDR1 and CDR2 from the germline V gene are MDHEN and SYDVKM. The CDR3 sequence is 14 residues long. Trimming cost V 6 bases and J 10 bases, with 21 bases left between them. CDR3 nucleotide sequence: TGTGCCAGCAGCCGATCAGTGGGGGGTTGGGTCTACACCTTC. Translating gives CASSRSVGGWVYTF.

In this sample, this clone turned up a few times. The CDR3, as DNA: TGTGCCAGCTCACCAGGGGATACAGGCGCACTCCAAGAGACCCAGTACTTC. Amino acids: CASSPGDTGALQETQYF. The chain links TRBV18 to TRBJ2-5; D perhaps matches TRBD1 (5 bases). V was trimmed by 2 bases and J by 1 base, leaving 17 bases between them. Germline values: CDR1 KGHSH, CDR2 LQKENI. This CDR3 region has 17 residues.

The chain is built from TRBV6-5 and TRBJ2-7, with D maybe TRBD1 (5 bases). V lost 2 bases and J 3 bases, leaving 8 bases between the germline ends. This CDR3 has 13 amino acids. The germline V gene encodes CDR1 MNHEY and CDR2 SVGAGI. CDR3 sequence (DNA): TGTGCCAGCAGTTACGTCCAGGGCTACGAGCAGTACTTC. The encoded protein is CASSYVQGYEQYF.